Reported below is one T cell receptor (beta chain). TCRdb's copy holds only in-frame clones and misses some; the assay was immunoSEQ multiplex PCR. In the table there are approximately 2,300,000 clones, 92% of which are singletons. The data were obtained in a study of shared clonotypes between healthy human individuals. The CDR3 covers 14 residues. V was clipped by 3 bases and J by 3 bases, with 12 bases between them. The germline gives CDR1 SNHLY, CDR2 FYNNEI. V is TRBV2 and J is TRBJ2-7, with D unclear. This receptor was obtained from a man aged 18-30 years in good health. Some clones in this sample may be carry-over from other donors' samples. Sequenced input: naive CD4+ T cells from PBMCs. The subset is: CD45RA+ positively selected. The CDR3 coding sequence is TGTGCCAGCAGTGACCAACAGAGAATCTACGAGCAGTACTTC. This sequence encodes CASSDQQRIYEQYF.